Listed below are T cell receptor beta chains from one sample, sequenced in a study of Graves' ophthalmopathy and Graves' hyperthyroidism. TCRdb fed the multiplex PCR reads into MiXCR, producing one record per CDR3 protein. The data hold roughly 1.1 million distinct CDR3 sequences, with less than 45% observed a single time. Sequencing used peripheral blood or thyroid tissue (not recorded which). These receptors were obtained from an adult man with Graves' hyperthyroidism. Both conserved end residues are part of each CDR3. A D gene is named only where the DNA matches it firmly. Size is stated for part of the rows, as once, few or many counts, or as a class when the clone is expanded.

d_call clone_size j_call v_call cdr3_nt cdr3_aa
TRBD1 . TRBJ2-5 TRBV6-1 TGTGCCAGCAGCATCCGGGACAGCGAGACCCAGTACTTC CASSIRDSETQYF
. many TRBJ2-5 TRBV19 TGTGCCAGTAGTATCCGACAGCCCCAAGAGACCCAGTACTTC CASSIRQPQETQYF
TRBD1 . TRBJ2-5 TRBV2 TGTGCCAGCAACCTGCACGTGGATGGGGCAGGGGGATCACAAGCCCAGTACTTC CASNLHVDGAGGSQAQYF
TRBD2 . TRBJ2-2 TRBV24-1 TGTGCCCCGGTTGGGACTAGCGGGAACACCGGGGAGCTGTTTTTT CAPVGTSGNTGELFF
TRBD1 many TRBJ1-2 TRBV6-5 TGTGCCAGCAGTTACGGCGACAGGGTGGGCTATGGCTACACCTTC CASSYGDRVGYGYTF
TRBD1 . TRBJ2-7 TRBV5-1 TGCGCCAGCGCACCGAGGGGGGCCGGGACAGGATCCTACGAGCAGTACTTC CASAPRGAGTGSYEQYF
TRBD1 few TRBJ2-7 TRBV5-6 TGTGCCAGCAGCTCGGTCGGGACAGGGTTCTACGAGCAGTACTTC CASSSVGTGFYEQYF
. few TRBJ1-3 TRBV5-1 TGCGCCAGCAGCTTGGAGGGGATCAACTCTGGAAACACCATATATTTT CASSLEGINSGNTIYF
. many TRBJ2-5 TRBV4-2 TGTGCCAGCAGCCCTAGCGATCAAGAGACCCAGTACTTC CASSPSDQETQYF
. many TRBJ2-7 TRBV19 TGTGCCAGTAGTATGTACAGCCAGAACGAGCAGTACTTC CASSMYSQNEQYF
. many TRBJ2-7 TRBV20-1 TGCAGTGCCCTTCCCGGCTCCTGGCACGAGCAGTACTTC CSALPGSWHEQYF
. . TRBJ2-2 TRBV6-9 TGTGCCAGCAGGGCCAAGACGAACACCGGGGAGCTGTTTTTT CASRAKTNTGELFF
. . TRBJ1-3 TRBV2 TGTGCCAGCAGGGAAAGAGACTTTGCTAACTATGGCTACACCATATATTTT CASRERDFANYGYTIYF
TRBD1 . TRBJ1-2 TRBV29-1 TGCAGCGTTGAAGGGACAGGGGAAGACTACACCTTC CSVEGTGEDYTF